A single T cell receptor (beta chain) is shown here with its context. As yet, its antigen is unknown. The record originates from a study of regulatory T cells in long-lasting Graves disease. Construction of the TCR beta libraries employed iRepertoire HTBI primers in conjunction with Arm-PCR of CDR3 regions. TCRdb independently ran MiXCR on the multiplex PCR reads; one entry per CDR3 protein. The table includes about 620,000 distinct CDR3 sequences, 15% to 20% detected once. Study-wide points: Under persistent disease, TRBV28, TRBJ1-2 and TRBJ2-5 were used preferentially.

Germline V gene data show CDR1 as MNHNS and CDR2 as SASEGT. V was shortened by 5 bases and J by 0 bases, with 11 bases between the two germline ends. The CDR3 consists of 15 residues. As to time point: newly diagnosed GD, antithyroid drugs for less than 3 months. PBMCs provided the RNA from which the TCR library was made. The collection involved drawing 8 to 9 milliliters of peripheral blood into EDTA tubes. This same sample was also taken into another study, of T cells in Graves' hyperthyroidism and ophthalmopathy. From that study: The HTBI primer set was used in a first-round RT-PCR of the TCR CDR3.

The TCR was taken from a woman aged 25 to 45 with Graves disease. This material consisted of peripheral blood mononuclear cells (PBMCs), taken at new diagnosis, from a patient treated with antithyroid drugs. This chain links TRBV6-1 with TRBJ1-5; D not certain. CDR3 coding DNA: TGTGCCAGCAGTAAGGACCGAAATAGCAATCAGCCCCAGCATTTT. It is translated as CASSKDRNSNQPQHF.